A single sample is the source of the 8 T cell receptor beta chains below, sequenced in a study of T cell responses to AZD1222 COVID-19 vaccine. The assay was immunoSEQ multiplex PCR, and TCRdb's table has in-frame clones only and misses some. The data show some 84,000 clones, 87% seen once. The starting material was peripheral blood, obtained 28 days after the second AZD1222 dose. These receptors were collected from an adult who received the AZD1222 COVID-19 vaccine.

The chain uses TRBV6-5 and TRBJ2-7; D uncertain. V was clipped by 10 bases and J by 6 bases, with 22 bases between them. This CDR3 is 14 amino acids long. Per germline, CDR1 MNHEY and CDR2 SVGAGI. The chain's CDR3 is CATTAGVLPSEQYF. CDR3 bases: TGTGCCACTACAGCCGGAGTTCTTCCCTCCGAGCAGTACTTC.

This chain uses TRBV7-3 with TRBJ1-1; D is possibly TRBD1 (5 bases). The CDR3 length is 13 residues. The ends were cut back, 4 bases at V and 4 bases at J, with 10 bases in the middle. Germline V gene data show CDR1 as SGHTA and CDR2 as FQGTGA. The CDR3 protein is CASSSGITTEAFF. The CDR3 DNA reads TGTGCCAGCAGCTCAGGGATAACCACTGAAGCTTTCTTT.

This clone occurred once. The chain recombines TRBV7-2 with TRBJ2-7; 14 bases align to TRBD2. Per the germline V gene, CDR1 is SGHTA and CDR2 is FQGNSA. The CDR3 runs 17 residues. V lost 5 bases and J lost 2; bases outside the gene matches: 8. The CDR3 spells CASSPRTSGGPPYEQYF. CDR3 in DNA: TGTGCCAGCAGCCCAAGGACTAGCGGGGGGCCCCCCTACGAGCAGTACTTC.

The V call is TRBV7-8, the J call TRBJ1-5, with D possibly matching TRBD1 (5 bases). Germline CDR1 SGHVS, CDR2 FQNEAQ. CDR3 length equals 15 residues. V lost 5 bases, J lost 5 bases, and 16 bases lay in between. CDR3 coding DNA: TGTGCCAGCAGCCCCCGGGACGGGGACGATCAGCCCCAGCATTTT. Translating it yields CASSPRDGDDQPQHF.

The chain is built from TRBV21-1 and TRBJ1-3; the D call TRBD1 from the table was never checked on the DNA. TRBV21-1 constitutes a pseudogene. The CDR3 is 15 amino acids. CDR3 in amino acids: CASKKQGSAGNTIYF. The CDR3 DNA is TGTGCCAGCAAAAAACAGGGGAGCGCTGGAAACACCATATATTTT.

The CDR3 loop reads CASEKNTEAFF. In DNA, the CDR3 is TGTGCCAGCGAAAAGAACACTGAAGCTTTCTTT. J is TRBJ1-1 and V is TRBV7-6; no definite D call. The CDR3 has 11 residues. Per germline, CDR1 SGHVS and CDR2 FNYEAQ. V was shortened by 8 bases and J by 1 base, with 5 bases between the two germline ends. The full variable domain, rest sourced from reference TRBV7-6 and TRBJ1-1, is GAGVSQSPRYKVTKRGQDVALRCDPISGHVSLYWYRQALGQGPEFLTYFNYEAQQDKSGLPNDRFSAERPEGSISTLTIQRTEQRDSAMYRCASEKNTEAFFGQGTRLTVV.

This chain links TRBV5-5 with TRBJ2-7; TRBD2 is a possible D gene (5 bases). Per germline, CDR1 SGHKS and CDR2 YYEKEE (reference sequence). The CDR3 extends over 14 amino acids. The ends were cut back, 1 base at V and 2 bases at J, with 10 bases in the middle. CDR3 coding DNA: TGTGCCAGCAGCTTGACTAGTACGGCCTACGAGCAGTACTTC. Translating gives CASSLTSTAYEQYF. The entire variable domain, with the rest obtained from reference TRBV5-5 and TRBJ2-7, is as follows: DAGVTQSPTHLIKTRGQQVTLRCSPISGHKSVSWYQQVLGQGPQFIFQYYEKEERGRGNFPDRFSARQFPNYSSELNVNALLLGDSALYLCASSLTSTAYEQYFGPGTRLTVT.

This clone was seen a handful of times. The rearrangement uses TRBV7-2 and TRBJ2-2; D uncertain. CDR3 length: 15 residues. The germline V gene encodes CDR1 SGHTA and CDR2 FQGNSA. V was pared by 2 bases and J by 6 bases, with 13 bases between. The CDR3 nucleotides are TGTGCCAGCAGCTTATCTCCGGGTACCGCCGGGGAGCTGTTTTTT. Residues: CASSLSPGTAGELFF.